The source of this T cell receptor beta chain is a study of T cells in Graves' hyperthyroidism and ophthalmopathy. Trimming shortened V by 2 bases and J by 5 bases, and 9 bases separated the two germline ends. The CDR3 totals 13 residues. Amplification of TCR beta CDR3 regions used RNA as the template. The HTBI set primed first-round TCR CDR3 RT-PCR. TCRdb used MiXCR to reprocess the multiplex PCR reads, holding one entry per CDR3 protein. The table has about 610,000 distinct CDR3 sequences, 14% to 15% seen once; the top ten hold about 3.9%. The gene calls are TRBV12-3 or TRBV12-4 and TRBJ1-2; tentatively, D is TRBD1 (5 bases). The receptor was derived from a woman between 40 and 50 years old with Graves' ophthalmopathy. The material sequenced was blood. CDR3 coding DNA: TGTGCCAGCAGTTTATGGTCAGGGTATGGCTACACCTTC. Translating it yields CASSLWSGYGYTF.